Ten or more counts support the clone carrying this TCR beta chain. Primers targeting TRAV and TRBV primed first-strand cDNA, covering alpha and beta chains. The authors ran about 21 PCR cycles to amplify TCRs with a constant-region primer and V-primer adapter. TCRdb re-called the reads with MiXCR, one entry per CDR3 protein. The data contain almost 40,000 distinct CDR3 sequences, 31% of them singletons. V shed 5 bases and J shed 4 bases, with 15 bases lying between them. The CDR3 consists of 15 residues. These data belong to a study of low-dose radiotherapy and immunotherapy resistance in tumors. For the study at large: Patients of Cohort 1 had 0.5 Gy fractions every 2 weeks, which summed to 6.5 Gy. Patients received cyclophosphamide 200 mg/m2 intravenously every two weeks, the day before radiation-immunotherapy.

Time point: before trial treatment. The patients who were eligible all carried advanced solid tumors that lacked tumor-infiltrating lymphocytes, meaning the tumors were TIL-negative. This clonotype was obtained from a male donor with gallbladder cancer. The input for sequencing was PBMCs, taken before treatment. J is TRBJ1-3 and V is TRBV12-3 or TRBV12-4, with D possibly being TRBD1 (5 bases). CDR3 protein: CASSGAVGRGNTIYF. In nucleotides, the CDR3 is TGTGCCAGCAGTGGTGCTGTGGGGCGAGGAAACACCATATATTTT.